This TCR beta chain was profiled in a study of T-cell reconstitution after alpha-beta-depleted transplantation in children. Study results and limitations: The authors attributed T-cell counts and diversity one year after transplant mostly to newly produced T cells.

This clonotype has a count of ten or more. What it binds is not known. The TCRbeta library was prepared with unique molecular identifiers. Each CDR3 protein gets one entry after TCRdb re-called the PCR reads with MiXCR. The sample lists about 980,000 distinct CDR3 sequences, about 26% occurring once. J was trimmed by 7 bases and V by 5 bases; bases with no gene match: 6. CDR3 length equals 15 residues. CDR1 and CDR2 from the germline V gene are MDHEN and SYDVKM. This clonotype was sampled from a boy younger than two who had a stem cell transplant for SCID, so the T cells may come from the graft donor. Specimen: PBMCs, mostly from graft donor cells, collected 360 days after TCRalphabeta/CD19-depleted stem cell transplant. The genes are TRBV28 and TRBJ2-1, with 12 positions matching TRBD2. In DNA, the CDR3 is TGTGCCAGCAGTAAGACTAGCGGGGGAGGGAATGAGCAGTTCTTC. Encoded protein: CASSKTSGGGNEQFF.